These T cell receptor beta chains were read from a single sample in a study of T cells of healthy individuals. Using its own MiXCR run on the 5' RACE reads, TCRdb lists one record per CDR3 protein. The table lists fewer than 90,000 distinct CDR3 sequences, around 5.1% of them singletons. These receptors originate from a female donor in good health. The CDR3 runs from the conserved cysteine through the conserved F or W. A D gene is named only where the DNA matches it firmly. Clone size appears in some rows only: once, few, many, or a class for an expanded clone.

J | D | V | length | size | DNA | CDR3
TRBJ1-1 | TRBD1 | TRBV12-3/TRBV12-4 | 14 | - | TGTGCCAGCAGCTTCCAGGGGGCTTTCACTGAAGCTTTCTTT | CASSFQGAFTEAFF
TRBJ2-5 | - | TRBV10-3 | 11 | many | TGTGCCATCGCCGGGGGTGAGACCCAGTACTTC | CAIAGGETQYF
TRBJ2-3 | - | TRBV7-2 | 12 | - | TGTGCCAGCAGCGTTTACACAGATACGCAGTATTTT | CASSVYTDTQYF
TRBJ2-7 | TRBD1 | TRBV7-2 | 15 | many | TGTGCCAGCAGCGAAGGAGGACAGGGTGTTTACGAGCAGTACTTC | CASSEGGQGVYEQYF
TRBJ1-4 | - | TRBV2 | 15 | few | TGTGCCAGCAGCCAGGGAGGGGCAACTAATGAAAAACTGTTTTTT | CASSQGGATNEKLFF
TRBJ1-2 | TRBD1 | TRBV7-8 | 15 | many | TGTGCCAGCAGCTCCGGAGACAGGGCGTGGTATGGCTACACCTTC | CASSSGDRAWYGYTF
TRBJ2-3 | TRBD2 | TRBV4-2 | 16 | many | TGTGCCAGCAGCCTCGCCGGGACTAGCGGGAGTCATACGCAGTATTTT | CASSLAGTSGSHTQYF
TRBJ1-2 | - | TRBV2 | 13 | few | TGTGCCAGCATGGTCCAGGGCTACTATGGCTACACCTTC | CASMVQGYYGYTF
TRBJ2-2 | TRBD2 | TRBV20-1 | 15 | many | TGCAGTGCTAGAACCGGGACTAGGCAGACCGGGGAGCTGTTTTTT | CSARTGTRQTGELFF
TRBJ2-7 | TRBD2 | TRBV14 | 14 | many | TGTGCCAGCAGACGTAGCGGGAGCTCCTACGAGCAGTACTTC | CASRRSGSSYEQYF
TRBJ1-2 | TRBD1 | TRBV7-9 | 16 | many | TGTGCCAGCAGCTTACCGAGACAGGGGGCTTTTTTTGGCTACACCTTC | CASSLPRQGAFFGYTF
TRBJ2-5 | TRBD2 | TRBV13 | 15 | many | TGTGCCAGCAGCCCGGGACTAGCGGGAGAGGAGACCCAGTACTTC | CASSPGLAGEETQYF
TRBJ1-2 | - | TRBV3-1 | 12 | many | TGTGCCAGCAGCCAAGCGGACTATGGCTACACCTTC | CASSQADYGYTF
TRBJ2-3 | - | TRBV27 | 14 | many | TGTGCCAGCAGTAAGGTAGCGCGAACAGATACGCAGTATTTT | CASSKVARTDTQYF
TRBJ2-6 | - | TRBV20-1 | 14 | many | TGCAGTGGGCAGGTACACTCTGGGGCCAACGTCCTGACTTTC | CSGQVHSGANVLTF
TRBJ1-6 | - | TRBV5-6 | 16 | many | TGTGCCAGCAGCTCCTCGGACCCATACCGATATTCACCCCTCCACTTT | CASSSSDPYRYSPLHF
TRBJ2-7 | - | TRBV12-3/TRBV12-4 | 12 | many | TGTGCCAGCAGTGCCTACAAGTACGAGCAGTACTTC | CASSAYKYEQYF
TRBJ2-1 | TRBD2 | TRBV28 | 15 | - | TGTGCCTCGGGGACTAGCGGGAGTCTCTACAATGAGCAGTTCTTC | CASGTSGSLYNEQFF
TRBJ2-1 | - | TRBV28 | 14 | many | TGTGCCAGCAGTTTATCGCAACCCTACAATGAGCAGTTCTTC | CASSLSQPYNEQFF
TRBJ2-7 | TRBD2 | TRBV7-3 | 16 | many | TGTGCCAGCAGCTTAACTGGGAGGGACCCCTACTACGAGCAGTACTTC | CASSLTGRDPYYEQYF
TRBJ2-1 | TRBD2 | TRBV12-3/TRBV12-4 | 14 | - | TGTGCCAGCCAAACTAGCGGGAGGTCCGATGAGCAGTTCTTC | CASQTSGRSDEQFF
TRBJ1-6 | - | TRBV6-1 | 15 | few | TGTGCCAGCAGTGAACAGGGCAGGGTTAATTCACCCCTCCACTTT | CASSEQGRVNSPLHF
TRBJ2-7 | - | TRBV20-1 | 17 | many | TGCAGTGCTAGTCGTCCAACAGTTTTTAGACCTCACTACGAGCAGTACTTC | CSASRPTVFRPHYEQYF
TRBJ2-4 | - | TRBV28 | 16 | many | TGTGCCAGCAGTTCGGTCAATGCGGGGTCCAAAAACATTCAGTACTTC | CASSSVNAGSKNIQYF
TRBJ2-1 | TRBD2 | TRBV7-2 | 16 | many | TGTGCCAGCAGCACAAAGGGGACTAGAGAGAGGAATGAGCAGTTCTTC | CASSTKGTRERNEQFF
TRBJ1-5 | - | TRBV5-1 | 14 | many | TGCGCCAGCAGCCAACAGGGTGGCAGTCAGCCCCAGCATTTT | CASSQQGGSQPQHF
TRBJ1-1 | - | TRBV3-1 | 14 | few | TGTGCCAGCAGCCAGTTTATCTTGAACACTGAAGCTTTCTTT | CASSQFILNTEAFF
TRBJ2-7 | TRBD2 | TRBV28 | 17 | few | TGTGCCAGCAGTTTAATCCTAGCGGGGACTAGCTCCTACGAGCAGTACTTC | CASSLILAGTSSYEQYF
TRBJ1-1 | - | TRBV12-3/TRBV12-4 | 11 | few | TGTGCCAGCACCAAGGACTATGGAGCTTTCTTT | CASTKDYGAFF
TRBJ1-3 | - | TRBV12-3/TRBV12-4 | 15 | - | TGTGCCAGCAGTTTAGGTCGGGCCTCTGGAAACACCATATATTTT | CASSLGRASGNTIYF
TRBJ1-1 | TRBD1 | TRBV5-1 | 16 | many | TGCGCCAGCACCACAGAACCGACAGGGATGAACACTGAAGCTTTCTTT | CASTTEPTGMNTEAFF
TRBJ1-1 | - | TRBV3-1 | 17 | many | TGTGCCAGCAGCCAAGATTCCGCAGGGACACTGAACACTGAAGCTTTCTTT | CASSQDSAGTLNTEAFF
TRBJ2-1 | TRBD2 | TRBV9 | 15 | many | TGTGCCAGCAGCGGGGGACTAGCGGCTTACAATGAGCAGTTCTTC | CASSGGLAAYNEQFF
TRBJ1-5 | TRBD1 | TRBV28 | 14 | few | TGTGCCAGCAGCAGGGACAGGGGGGGGCAGCCCCAGCATTTT | CASSRDRGGQPQHF
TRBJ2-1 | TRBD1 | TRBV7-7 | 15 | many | TGTGCTAGCAGTCCTACAGGGGGCTCCTACAATGAGCAGTTCTTC | CASSPTGGSYNEQFF
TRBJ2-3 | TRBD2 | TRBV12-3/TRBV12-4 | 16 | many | TGTGCCAGCAGTCCCCCTTGGGAGCGGGAGTCAGATACGCAGTATTTT | CASSPPWERESDTQYF
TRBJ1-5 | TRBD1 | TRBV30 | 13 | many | TGTGCCTGGAGTGGACAGGGGAATCAGCCCCAGCATTTT | CAWSGQGNQPQHF
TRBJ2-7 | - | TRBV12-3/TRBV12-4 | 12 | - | TGTGCCAGCAGTCCGCAGACGCCGCGGCAGTACTTC | CASSPQTPRQYF
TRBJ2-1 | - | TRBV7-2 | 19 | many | TGTGCCAGCAGCTTACGATCGGGAACTAGAACGGGCTCCTACAATGAGCAGTTCTTC | CASSLRSGTRTGSYNEQFF
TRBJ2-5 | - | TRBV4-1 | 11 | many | TGCGCCAGCAGCCAACGAGAGACCCAGTACTTC | CASSQRETQYF
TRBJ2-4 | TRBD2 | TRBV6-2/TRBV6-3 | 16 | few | TGTGCCAGCAGTTTGACTAGCGACCCGATCAAAAACATTCAGTACTTC | CASSLTSDPIKNIQYF